This passage covers 2 T cell receptor delta chains from one sample sequenced in a study of gamma-delta chains in newborns, infants, children. TCRdb re-called the reads using CATT. The repertoire has 15,000 or so delta-chain clones, around 7% of them found once; the top ten carry around 24%. The sequencing sample was made of blood. Receptors originate from a child who was a newborn, infant or young child, either healthy, febrile or measles-vaccinated (not recorded which).

V and J are TRDV2 and TRDJ3; 9 nucleotides agree with TRDD3. CDR1 is GEAIGNYY, CDR2 EKD, per germline. Trimming removed 4 bases from V and 0 bases from J; junction bases left unmatched: 6. This CDR3 spans 18 amino acids. The CDR3 DNA reads TGTGCCTGTGATGTACTGGGGGAAGACTCCTGGGACACCCGACAGATGTTTTTC. It codes for CACDVLGEDSWDTRQMFF.

V usage is TRDV2 and J usage is TRDJ1; 10 nucleotides match TRDD3. Germline trimming cut 4 bases from V and 2 bases from J; bases unmatched to any gene: 9. Germline V gene lookup returns CDR1 GEAIGNYY and CDR2 EKD. The CDR3 is made up of 16 amino acids. The CDR3: CACDTLGDRRTDKLIF. The CDR3, as DNA: TGTGCCTGTGATACTCTGGGGGATAGGAGGACCGATAAACTCATCTTT.